This TCR beta chain was captured in a study of blood T cell repertoires in COVID-19. Across the whole study: Material from acute and convalescent COVID-19 was sourced from the United States, Italy and Spain. T cells, B-cell-depleted T cells, or PBMCs provided the cDNA or gDNA that served as material.

Germline V gene data show CDR1 as SGHRS and CDR2 as YFSETQ. The CDR3 covers 15 residues. V lost 0 bases, J lost 5 bases, and 14 bases lay in between. Methods used by the authors: Reference gene primer amplification in the assay estimated nucleated cell counts. Sequencing was performed with immunoSEQ multiplex PCR; in TCRdb, only in-frame clones are kept and a portion is missing. D and trimming come from the DNA, and the V and J calls and clone size come from that table. The table records about 180,000 clones, roughly nine tenths of them present only once. The chain links TRBV5-1 to TRBJ2-5; TRBD2 is a possible D gene (5 bases). Sequencing was performed on peripheral blood. The TCR was taken from a woman aged 25 to 39 with active or convalescent COVID-19. The CDR3 nucleotides are TGCGCCAGCAGCTTGGGTGGCGGGCCTGTGGAGACCCAGTACTTC. Residues: CASSLGGGPVETQYF.